The 14 T cell receptor beta chains below come from one sample, sequenced in a study of T cells in Graves' hyperthyroidism and ophthalmopathy. The source material, RNA transcripts, was used to amplify TCR beta CDR3 regions. A first-round RT-PCR of the TCR CDR3 used the HTBI primer set. One entry per CDR3 protein, called by TCRdb with MiXCR from the multiplex PCR reads. Of roughly 350,000 distinct CDR3 sequences listed, roughly 15% are singletons. What was sequenced was blood. The source of these receptors is a middle-aged woman with Graves' ophthalmopathy.

In this sample, this clonotype turned up a few times. The chain couples TRBV15 to TRBJ1-2; 8 nucleotides match TRBD1. V was pared by 3 bases and J by 6 bases, with 12 bases of the junction left unmatched. From germline, CDR1 is LNHNV and CDR2 YYDKDF (reference sequence). The CDR3 totals 16 residues. The CDR3 DNA follows: TGTGCCACCAGCAGGGAAAACTCAGGGGGCGCTGATGGCTACACCTTC. It translates to CATSRENSGGADGYTF.

This clonotype was seen repeatedly, ten times or more. This rearrangement joins TRBV6-2 or TRBV6-3 to TRBJ2-5; D is perhaps TRBD2 (6 bases). The CDR3 extends over 15 amino acids. With 7 bases removed from V and 5 bases from J, the gap between germline ends came to 20 bases. Germline CDR1 and CDR2: MNHEY and SVGEGT. In DNA form, the CDR3 reads TGTGCCAGCACTCTCTCCAAGGGACTCCTGGAGACCCAGTACTTC. Protein product: CASTLSKGLLETQYF.

The chain joins TRBV5-1 to TRBJ1-6; D is perhaps TRBD1 (5 bases). CDR1 and CDR2 from the germline V gene are SGHRS and YFSETQ. The ends were cut back, 2 bases at V and 9 bases at J, with 12 bases in the middle. The CDR3 is 14 amino acids. DNA for the CDR3: TGCGCCAGCAGCTTCGGAGGGGAGGGTTCACCCCTCCACTTT. Translating gives CASSFGGEGSPLHF.

The chain carries TRBV11-3 and TRBJ2-1; 12 bases align to TRBD1. Per the germline V gene, CDR1 is SGHNT and CDR2 is YENEEA. The CDR3 contains 16 residues. V was clipped by 3 bases and J by 8 bases; unmatched bases: 8. CDR3 residues: CASSLRGGTGGYEQFF. CDR3 DNA: TGTGCCAGCAGCTTGAGGGGCGGGACAGGGGGCTATGAGCAGTTCTTC. The full variable domain, completed using reference TRBV11-3 and TRBJ2-1, is EAGVVQSPRYKIIEKKQPVAFWCNPISGHNTLYWYLQNLGQGPELLIRYENEEAVDDSQLPKDRFSAERLKGVDSTLKIQPAELGDSAVYLCASSLRGGTGGYEQFFGPGTRLTVL.

V and J are TRBV5-1 and TRBJ1-2; a possible D gene is TRBD1 (6 bases). Germline CDR1 SGHRS, CDR2 YFSETQ. Trimming took 9 bases from V and 6 from J, leaving 21 bases between them. There are 14 residues in the CDR3. In nucleotides, the CDR3 is TGCGCCATCAAAAATGCCCGGGACATAGATGGCTACACCTTC. Amino acid sequence: CAIKNARDIDGYTF.

This sequence joins TRBV27 and TRBJ2-7; 8 nucleotides match TRBD1. The ends lost 2 bases at V and 2 bases at J; junction bases unmatched: 5. The CDR3 runs to 15 residues. Germline assignment: CDR1 MNHEY and CDR2 SMNVEV (reference sequence). CDR3 sequence reads: CASSLKGTGAYEQYF. In DNA, the CDR3 is TGTGCCAGCAGTTTAAAGGGGACAGGAGCCTACGAGCAGTACTTC.

This clonotype has at least ten counts. The CDR3 spells CSARGTSGGYYEQYF. In DNA form, the CDR3 reads TGCAGTGCTAGGGGGACTAGCGGGGGTTACTACGAGCAGTACTTC. The V gene is TRBV20-1, the J gene TRBJ2-7, with 14 bases identical to TRBD2. Per the germline V gene, CDR1 is DFQATT and CDR2 is SNEGSKA (reference sequence). The length of the CDR3 is 15 residues. The trim removed 3 bases at V and 3 bases at J, leaving 4 bases unmatched.

This clonotype was detected many times. This chain links TRBV2 with TRBJ1-3; D may be TRBD1 (5 bases). V dropped 6 bases and J dropped 0 bases, with 12 bases sitting between them. Germline V CDR1 and CDR2: SNHLY, FYNNEI. The CDR3 totals 15 residues. CDR3 sequence: CASSPRGVSGNTIYF. The DNA for the CDR3 is TGTGCCAGCAGCCCACGGGGGGTCTCTGGAAACACCATATATTTT.

Details on this clonotype: This may stem from a read error, because a much larger clone lies one nucleotide away. The V call is TRBV7-8, the J call TRBJ1-4; tentatively, D is TRBD1 (6 bases). This CDR3 has 16 amino acids. Germline values: CDR1 SGHVS, CDR2 FQNEAQ. The V end lost 4 bases, the J end lost 6 bases, and 18 bases lay between the germline ends. The CDR3 reads CASSWGIGGPYEKLFF. DNA for the CDR3: TGTGCCAGCAGCTGGGGCATCGGGGGCCCTTATGAAAAACTGTTTTTT.

This clonotype was seen repeatedly, ten times or more. The V gene is TRBV9, the J gene TRBJ2-3; TRBD1 is a possible D gene (5 bases). Germline CDR1 SGDLS, CDR2 YYNGEE. CDR3 length equals 16 residues. Trimming cost V 2 bases and J 0 bases, with 13 bases left between them. The CDR3 DNA is TGTGCCAGCAGCGTCATGGACAATCCTAGCACAGATACGCAGTATTTT. Protein product: CASSVMDNPSTDTQYF.

This clonotype showed up many times. The CDR3 sequence: CSVGRETQYF. CDR3 coding DNA: TGCAGCGTTGGACGGGAGACCCAGTACTTC. This chain joins TRBV29-1 and TRBJ2-5; D uncertain. The CDR3 is 10 amino acids. The V end lost 4 bases, the J end lost 5 bases, and 5 bases lay between the germline ends. The germline gives CDR1 SQVTM, CDR2 ANQGSEA.

This clonotype was recorded at least ten times. The V call is TRBV7-2, the J call TRBJ2-7; D is ambiguous. V was cut by 5 bases and J by 7 bases, with 18 bases left in between. CDR1 and CDR2 from the germline V gene are SGHTA and FQGNSA. The CDR3 runs 14 residues. CDR3 bases: TGTGCCAGCAGCCCGCGGAGACCGGTCCTGGAGCAGTACTTC. Translation gives CASSPRRPVLEQYF.

This clonotype turned up a few times. The chain has TRBV24-1 and TRBJ2-7; 7 bases agree with TRBD2. V dropped 3 bases and J dropped 6; count of bases not matched to a gene: 7. CDR3 length: 14 amino acids. Per the germline V gene, CDR1 is KGHDR and CDR2 is SFDVKD. The CDR3 coding sequence is TGTGCCACCAGTGATGGGGGAGGGGACGGCGAGCAGTACTTC. This encodes CATSDGGGDGEQYF.

The rearrangement links TRBV27 to TRBJ1-5; possibly TRBD1 for D (5 bases). The CDR3 is made up of 14 amino acids. Trimming stripped 3 bases from V and 5 bases from J, with 11 bases between. Looked up from germline, CDR1 is MNHEY and CDR2 is SMNVEV (reference sequence). The CDR3 DNA follows: TGTGCCAGCAGTTTTGGCGCAGGGCATCAGCCCCAGCATTTT. Protein: CASSFGAGHQPQHF.